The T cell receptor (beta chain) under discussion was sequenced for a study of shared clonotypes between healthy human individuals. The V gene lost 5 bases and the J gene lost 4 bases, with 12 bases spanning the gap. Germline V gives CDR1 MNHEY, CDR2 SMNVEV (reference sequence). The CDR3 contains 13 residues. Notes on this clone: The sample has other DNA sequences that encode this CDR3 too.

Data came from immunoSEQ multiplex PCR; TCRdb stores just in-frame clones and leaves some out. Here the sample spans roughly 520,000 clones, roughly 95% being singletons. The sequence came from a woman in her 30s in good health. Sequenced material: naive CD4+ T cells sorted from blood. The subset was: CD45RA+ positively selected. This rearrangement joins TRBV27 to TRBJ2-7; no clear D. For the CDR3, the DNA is TGTGCCAGCAGTCCTAGACAATATTACGAGCAGTACTTC. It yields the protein CASSPRQYYEQYF.